What follows are 5 T cell receptor beta chains derived from one specimen sequenced in a study of spatial heterogeneity in lung cancer. TCRdb redid the calling of the 5' RACE reads with MiXCR, one entry per CDR3 protein. The sample gives tens of thousands of distinct CDR3 sequences, approximately 12% of which show up once; under 50% is in the top ten. The time point is: sample taken at primary tumor resection. Sequenced material: PBMCs, taken at surgery. The origin of the receptors is a male donor with early-stage non-small cell lung cancer.

This clonotype was found a few times. This chain links TRBV24-1 with TRBJ2-1; the D call may be TRBD1 or TRBD2 (5 bases each). The CDR3 is 15 amino acids. With 6 bases removed from V and 5 bases from J, the gap between germline ends came to 16 bases. CDR1 is KGHDR and CDR2 is SFDVKD in the germline V gene. The CDR3 loop is CATSFTSGGHNEQFF. For the CDR3, the DNA is TGTGCCACCAGTTTCACTTCTGGGGGACACAATGAGCAGTTCTTC.

This clonotype was found a few times. The J gene is TRBJ2-3, the V gene TRBV10-3; D possibly uses TRBD1 or TRBD2 (5 bases each). Trimming left V 2 bases short and J 0 bases short, with 12 bases between. CDR3 size: 16 residues. From germline, CDR1 is ENHRY and CDR2 SYGVKD. As DNA, the CDR3 is TGTGCCATCAGTGAGCTAAGAGGGGCGAGCACAGATACGCAGTATTTT. Translating gives CAISELRGASTDTQYF.

This clonotype has only a few counts. The J gene is TRBJ1-5, the V gene TRBV20-1; D is undetermined. CDR1 and CDR2 (germline): DFQATT, SNEGSKA (reference sequence). V was trimmed by 6 bases and J by 0 bases, leaving 21 bases between them. CDR3 length equals 17 residues. CDR3 nucleotide sequence: TGCAGTGCGCCCAAGCCAGGCCCCCATAATAGCAATCAGCCCCAGCATTTT. This gives the protein CSAPKPGPHNSNQPQHF.

This clonotype was detected many times. The rearrangement links TRBV10-2 to TRBJ2-4; 7 bases match TRBD1. The CDR3 runs to 15 residues. V lost 2 bases and J lost 1; bases outside the gene matches: 2. The germline gives CDR1 WSHSY, CDR2 SAAADI. The CDR3 here is CASSETRGAKNIQYF. CDR3 bases: TGCGCCAGCAGTGAGACCAGGGGGGCCAAAAACATTCAGTACTTC.

This clonotype was seen a handful of times. V usage is TRBV21-1 and J usage is TRBJ2-3. TRBV21-1 is reported as a pseudogene. This CDR3 spans 15 amino acids. CDR3 loop: CASSKGQEPTDTQYF. In DNA form, the CDR3 reads TGTGCCAGCAGCAAAGGCCAGGAACCCACAGATACGCAGTATTTT.